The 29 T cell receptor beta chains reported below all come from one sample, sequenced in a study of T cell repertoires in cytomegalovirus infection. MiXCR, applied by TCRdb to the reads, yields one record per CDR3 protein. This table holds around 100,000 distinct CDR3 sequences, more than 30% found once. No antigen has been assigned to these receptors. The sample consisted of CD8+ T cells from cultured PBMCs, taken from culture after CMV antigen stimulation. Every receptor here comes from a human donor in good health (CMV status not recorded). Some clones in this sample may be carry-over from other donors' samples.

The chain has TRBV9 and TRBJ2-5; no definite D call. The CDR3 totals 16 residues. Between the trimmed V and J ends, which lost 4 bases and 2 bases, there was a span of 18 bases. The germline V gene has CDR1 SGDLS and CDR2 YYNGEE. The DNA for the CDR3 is TGTGCCAGCAGCACCTCATATTTAGACGTACAAGAGACCCAGTACTTC. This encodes CASSTSYLDVQETQYF. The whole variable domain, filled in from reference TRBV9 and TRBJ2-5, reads DSGVTQTPKHLITATGQRVTLRCSPRSGDLSVYWYQQSLDQGLQFLIQYYNGEERAKGNILERFSAQQFPDLHSELNLSSLELGDSALYFCASSTSYLDVQETQYFGPGTRLLVL.

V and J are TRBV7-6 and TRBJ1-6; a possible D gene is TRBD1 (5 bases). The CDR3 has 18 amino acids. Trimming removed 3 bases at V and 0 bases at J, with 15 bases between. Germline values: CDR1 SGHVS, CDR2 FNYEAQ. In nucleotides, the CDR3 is TGTGCCAGCAGCTTGGCGGCTGGCGGGGGCTCCTATAATTCACCCCTCCACTTT. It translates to CASSLAAGGGSYNSPLHF.

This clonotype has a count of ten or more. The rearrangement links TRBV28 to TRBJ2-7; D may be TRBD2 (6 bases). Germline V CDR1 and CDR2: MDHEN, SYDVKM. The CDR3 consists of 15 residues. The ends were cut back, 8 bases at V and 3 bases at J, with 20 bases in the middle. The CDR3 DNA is TGTGCCAGCCTAGCACCGGGAGAAACCTTCTACGAGCAGTACTTC. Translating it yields CASLAPGETFYEQYF.

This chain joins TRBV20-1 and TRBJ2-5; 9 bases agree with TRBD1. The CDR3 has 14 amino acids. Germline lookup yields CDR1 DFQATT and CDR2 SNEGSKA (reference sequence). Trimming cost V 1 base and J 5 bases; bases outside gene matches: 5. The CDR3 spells CSARADRGWETQYF. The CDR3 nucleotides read TGCAGTGCTAGAGCGGACAGGGGTTGGGAGACCCAGTACTTC.

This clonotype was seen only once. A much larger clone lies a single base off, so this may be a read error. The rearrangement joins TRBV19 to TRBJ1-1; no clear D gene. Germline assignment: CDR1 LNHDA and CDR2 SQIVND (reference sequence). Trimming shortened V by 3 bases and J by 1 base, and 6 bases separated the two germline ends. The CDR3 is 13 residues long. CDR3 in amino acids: CASSMSGNTEAFF. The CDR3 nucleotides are TGTGCCAGTAGTATGAGCGGGAACACTGAAGCTTTCTTT.

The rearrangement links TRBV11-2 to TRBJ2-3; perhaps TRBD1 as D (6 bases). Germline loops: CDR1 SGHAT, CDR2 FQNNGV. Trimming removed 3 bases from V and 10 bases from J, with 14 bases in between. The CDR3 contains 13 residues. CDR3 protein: CASSLETGNPQYF. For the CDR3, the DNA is TGTGCCAGCAGCTTGGAAACAGGGAATCCGCAGTATTTT.

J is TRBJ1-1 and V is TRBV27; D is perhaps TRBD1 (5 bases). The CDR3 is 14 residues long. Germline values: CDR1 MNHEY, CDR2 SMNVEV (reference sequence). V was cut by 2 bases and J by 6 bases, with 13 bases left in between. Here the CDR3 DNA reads TGTGCCAGCAGTTTACGGGGGGTGGACGCTGAAGCTTTCTTT. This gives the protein CASSLRGVDAEAFF.

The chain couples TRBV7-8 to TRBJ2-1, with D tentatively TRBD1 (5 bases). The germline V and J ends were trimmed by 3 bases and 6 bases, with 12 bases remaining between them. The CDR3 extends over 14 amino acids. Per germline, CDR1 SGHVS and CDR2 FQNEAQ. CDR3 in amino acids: CASSFRSQGNEQFF. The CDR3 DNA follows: TGTGCCAGCAGCTTCAGGTCCCAGGGCAATGAGCAGTTCTTC.

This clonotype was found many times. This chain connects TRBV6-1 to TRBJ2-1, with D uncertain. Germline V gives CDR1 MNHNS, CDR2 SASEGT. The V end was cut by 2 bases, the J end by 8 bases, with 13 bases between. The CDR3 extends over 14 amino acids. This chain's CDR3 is CASSEFGARDEQFF. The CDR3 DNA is TGTGCCAGCAGTGAATTCGGAGCACGCGATGAGCAGTTCTTC.

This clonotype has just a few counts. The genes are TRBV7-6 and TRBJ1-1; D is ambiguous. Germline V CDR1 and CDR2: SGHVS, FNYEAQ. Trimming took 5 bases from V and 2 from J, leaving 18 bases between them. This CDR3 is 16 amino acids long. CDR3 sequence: CASSPSPPILNTEAFF. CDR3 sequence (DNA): TGTGCCAGCAGCCCTAGCCCCCCTATCCTCAACACTGAAGCTTTCTTT.

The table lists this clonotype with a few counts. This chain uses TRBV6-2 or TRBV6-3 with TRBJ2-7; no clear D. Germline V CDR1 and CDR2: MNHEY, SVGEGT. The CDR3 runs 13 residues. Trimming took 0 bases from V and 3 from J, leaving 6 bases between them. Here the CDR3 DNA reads TGTGCCAGCAGTTACTCTTCCGTCTACGAGCAGTACTTC. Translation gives CASSYSSVYEQYF.

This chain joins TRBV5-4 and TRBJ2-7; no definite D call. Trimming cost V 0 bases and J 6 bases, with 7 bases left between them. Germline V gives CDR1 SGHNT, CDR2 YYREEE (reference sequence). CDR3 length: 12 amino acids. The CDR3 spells CASSLGQREQYF. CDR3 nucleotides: TGTGCCAGCAGCTTGGGCCAACGCGAGCAGTACTTC.

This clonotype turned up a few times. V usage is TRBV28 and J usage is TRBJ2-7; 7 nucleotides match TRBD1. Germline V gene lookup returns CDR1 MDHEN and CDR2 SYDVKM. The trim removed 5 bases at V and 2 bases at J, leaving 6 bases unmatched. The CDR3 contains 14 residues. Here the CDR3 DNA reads TGTGCCAGCAGTCGAGGACAGGCCCCCTACGAGCAGTACTTC. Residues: CASSRGQAPYEQYF.

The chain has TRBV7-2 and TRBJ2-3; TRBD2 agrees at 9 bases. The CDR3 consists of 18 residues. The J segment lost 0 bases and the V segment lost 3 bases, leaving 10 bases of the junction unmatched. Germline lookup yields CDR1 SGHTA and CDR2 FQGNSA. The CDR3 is CASSFGTSFSASTDTQYF. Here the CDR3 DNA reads TGTGCCAGCAGCTTCGGGACTAGCTTTAGCGCTAGCACAGATACGCAGTATTTT.

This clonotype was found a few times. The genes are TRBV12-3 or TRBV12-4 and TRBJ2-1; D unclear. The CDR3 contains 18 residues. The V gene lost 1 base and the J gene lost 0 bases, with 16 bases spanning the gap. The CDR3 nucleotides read TGTGCCAGCAGTTTAGGACACGAAGCCCCTCCCTCCTACAATGAGCAGTTCTTC. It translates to CASSLGHEAPPSYNEQFF.

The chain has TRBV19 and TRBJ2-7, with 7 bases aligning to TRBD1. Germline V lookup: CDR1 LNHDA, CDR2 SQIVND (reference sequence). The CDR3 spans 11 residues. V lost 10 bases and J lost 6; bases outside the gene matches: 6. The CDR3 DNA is TGTGCCACCTCGACAGGGTCCGAGCAGTACTTC. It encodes CATSTGSEQYF.

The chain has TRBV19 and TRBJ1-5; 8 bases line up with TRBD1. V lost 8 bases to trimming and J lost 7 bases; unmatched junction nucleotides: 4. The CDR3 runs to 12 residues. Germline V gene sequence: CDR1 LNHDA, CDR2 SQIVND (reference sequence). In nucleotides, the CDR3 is TGTGCCAGTGACCGACAGGGGCAGCCCCAGCATTTT. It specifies CASDRQGQPQHF.

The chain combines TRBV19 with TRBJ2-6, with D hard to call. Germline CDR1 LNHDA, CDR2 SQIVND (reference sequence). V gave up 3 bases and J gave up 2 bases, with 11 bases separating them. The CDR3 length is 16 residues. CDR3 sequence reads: CASSIFNRAGANVLTF. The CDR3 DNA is TGTGCCAGTAGTATCTTTAATCGGGCTGGGGCCAACGTCCTGACTTTC.

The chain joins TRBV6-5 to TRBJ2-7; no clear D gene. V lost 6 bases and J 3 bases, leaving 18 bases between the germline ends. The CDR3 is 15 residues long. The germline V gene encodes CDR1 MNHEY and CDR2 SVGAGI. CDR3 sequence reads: CASSPAQTGGYEQYF. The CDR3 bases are TGTGCCAGCAGCCCAGCCCAGACGGGCGGCTACGAGCAGTACTTC.

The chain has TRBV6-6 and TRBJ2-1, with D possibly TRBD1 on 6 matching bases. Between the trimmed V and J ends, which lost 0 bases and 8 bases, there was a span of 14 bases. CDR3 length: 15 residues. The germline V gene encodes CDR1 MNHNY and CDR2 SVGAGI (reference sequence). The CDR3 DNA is TGTGCCAGCAGTTACTCTGGCGCAGGGACATATGAGCAGTTCTTC. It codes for CASSYSGAGTYEQFF.

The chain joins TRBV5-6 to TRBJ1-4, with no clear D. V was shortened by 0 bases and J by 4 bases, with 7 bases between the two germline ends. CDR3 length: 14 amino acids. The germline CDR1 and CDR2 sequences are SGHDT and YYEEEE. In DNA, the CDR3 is TGTGCCAGCAGCTTGGCCGGGCTTAATGAAAAACTGTTTTTT. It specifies CASSLAGLNEKLFF.

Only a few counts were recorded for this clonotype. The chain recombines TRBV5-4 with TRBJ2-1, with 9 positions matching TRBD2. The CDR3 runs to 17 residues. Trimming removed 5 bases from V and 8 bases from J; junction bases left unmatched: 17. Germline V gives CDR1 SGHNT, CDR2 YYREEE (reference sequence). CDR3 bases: TGTGCCAGCAGTCACGATTGGACGGGACTAGCATTCGATGAGCAGTTCTTC. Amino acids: CASSHDWTGLAFDEQFF.

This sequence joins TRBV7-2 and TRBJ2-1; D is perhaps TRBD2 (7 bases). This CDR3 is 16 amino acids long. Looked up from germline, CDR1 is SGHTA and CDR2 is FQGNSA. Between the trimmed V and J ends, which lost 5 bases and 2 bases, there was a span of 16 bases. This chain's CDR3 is CASSLNGGGPYNEQFF. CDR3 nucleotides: TGTGCCAGCAGCCTAAATGGCGGGGGCCCCTACAATGAGCAGTTCTTC. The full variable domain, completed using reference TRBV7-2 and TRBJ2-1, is GAGVSQSPSNKVTEKGKDVELRCDPISGHTALYWYRQSLGQGLEFLIYFQGNSAPDKSGLPSDRFSAERTGGSVSTLTIQRTQQEDSAVYLCASSLNGGGPYNEQFFGPGTRLTVL.

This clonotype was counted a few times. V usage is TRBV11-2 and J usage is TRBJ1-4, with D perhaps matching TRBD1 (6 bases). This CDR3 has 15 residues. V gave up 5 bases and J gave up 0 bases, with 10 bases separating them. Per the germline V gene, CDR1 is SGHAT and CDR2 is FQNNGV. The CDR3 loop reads CASSPGATTNEKLFF. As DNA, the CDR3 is TGTGCCAGCAGCCCGGGGGCGACAACTAATGAAAAACTGTTTTTT.

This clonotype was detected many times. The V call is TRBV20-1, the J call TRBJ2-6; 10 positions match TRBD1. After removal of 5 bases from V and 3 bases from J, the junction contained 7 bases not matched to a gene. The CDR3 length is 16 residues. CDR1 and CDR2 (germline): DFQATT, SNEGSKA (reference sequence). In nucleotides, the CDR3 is TGCAGTGCTTTTACCGGGACAGGGGATGGGGCCAACGTCCTGACTTTC. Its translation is CSAFTGTGDGANVLTF.

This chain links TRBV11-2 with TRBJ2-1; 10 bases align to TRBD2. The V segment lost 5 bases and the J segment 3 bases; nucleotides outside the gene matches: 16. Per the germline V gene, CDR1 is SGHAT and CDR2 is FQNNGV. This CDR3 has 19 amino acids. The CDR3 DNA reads TGTGCCAGCAGCCCCACTATTTCGAGGGGACTAGCGAGCTACAATGAGCAGTTCTTC. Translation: CASSPTISRGLASYNEQFF.

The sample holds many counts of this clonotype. In nucleotides, the CDR3 is TGTGCCAGTAGGGTCGGTGTTGGGGCCAGGGATCAGCCCCAGCATTTT. The encoded protein is CASRVGVGARDQPQHF. The J gene is TRBJ1-5, the V gene TRBV19, with a weak D call TRBD1 (5 bases). Deletions cut 6 bases from V and 5 bases from J, with 20 bases between. Looked up from germline, CDR1 is LNHDA and CDR2 is SQIVND (reference sequence). The CDR3 has 16 amino acids.

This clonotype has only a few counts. The CDR3 loop is CASSQGRGTEQYF. The CDR3, as DNA: TGCGCCAGCAGCCAAGGCAGGGGAACCGAGCAGTACTTC. This chain links TRBV4-1 with TRBJ2-7; a possible D gene is TRBD1 (6 bases). The V gene lost 1 base and the J gene lost 6 bases, with 10 bases spanning the gap. CDR3 length: 13 amino acids. The V gene's germline CDR1 is MGHRA and CDR2 YSYEKL.

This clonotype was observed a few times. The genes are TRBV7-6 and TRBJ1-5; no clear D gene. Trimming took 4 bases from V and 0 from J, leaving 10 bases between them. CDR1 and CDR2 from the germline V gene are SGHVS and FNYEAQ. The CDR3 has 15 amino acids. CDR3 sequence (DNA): TGTGCCAGCAGCTCGGCGGAGCATAGCAATCAGCCCCAGCATTTT. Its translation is CASSSAEHSNQPQHF.